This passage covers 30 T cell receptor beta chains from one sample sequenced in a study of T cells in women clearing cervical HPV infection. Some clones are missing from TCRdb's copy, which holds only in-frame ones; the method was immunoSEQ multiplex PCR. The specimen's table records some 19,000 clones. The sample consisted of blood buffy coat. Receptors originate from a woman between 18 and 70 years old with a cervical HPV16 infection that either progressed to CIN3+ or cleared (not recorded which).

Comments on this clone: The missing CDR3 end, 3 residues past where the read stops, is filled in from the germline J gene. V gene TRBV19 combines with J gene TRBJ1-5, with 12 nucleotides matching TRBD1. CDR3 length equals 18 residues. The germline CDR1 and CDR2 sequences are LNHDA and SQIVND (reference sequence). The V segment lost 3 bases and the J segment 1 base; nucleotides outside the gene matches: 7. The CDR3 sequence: CASSILGQGAWSNQPQHF. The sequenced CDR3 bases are TGTGCCAGTAGTATTTTGGGACAGGGGGCCTGGAGCAATCAGCCC.

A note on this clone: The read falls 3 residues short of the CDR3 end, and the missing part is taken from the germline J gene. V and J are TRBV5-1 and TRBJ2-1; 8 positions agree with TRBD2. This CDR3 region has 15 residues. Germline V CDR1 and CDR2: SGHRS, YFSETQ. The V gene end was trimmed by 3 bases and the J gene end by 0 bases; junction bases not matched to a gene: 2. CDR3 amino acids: CASSSSGLSYNEQFF. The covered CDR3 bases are TGCGCCAGCAGCTCTAGCGGGCTCTCCTACAATGAG.

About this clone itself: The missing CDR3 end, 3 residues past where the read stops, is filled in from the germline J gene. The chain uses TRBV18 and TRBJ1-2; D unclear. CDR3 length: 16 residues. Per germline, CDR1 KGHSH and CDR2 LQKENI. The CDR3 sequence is CASSPGVGQPDYDYTF. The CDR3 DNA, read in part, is TGTGCCAGCTCACCAGGCGTTGGGCAGCCAGACTACGAC.

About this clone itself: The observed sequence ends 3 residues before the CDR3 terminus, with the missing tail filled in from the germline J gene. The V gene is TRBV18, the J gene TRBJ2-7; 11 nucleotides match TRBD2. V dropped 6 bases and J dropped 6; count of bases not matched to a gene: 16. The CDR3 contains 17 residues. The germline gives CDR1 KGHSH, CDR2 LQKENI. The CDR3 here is CASSPGLAGGTSSEQYF. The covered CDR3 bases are TGTGCCAGCTCCCCCGGGCTAGCGGGGGGTACATCTTCCGAG. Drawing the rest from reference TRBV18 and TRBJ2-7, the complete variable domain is NAGVMQNPRHLVRRRGQEARLRCSPMKGHSHVYWYRQLPEEGLKFMVYLQKENIIDESGMPKERFSAEFPKEGPSILRIQQVVRGDSAAYFCASSPGLAGGTSSEQYFGPGTRLTVT.

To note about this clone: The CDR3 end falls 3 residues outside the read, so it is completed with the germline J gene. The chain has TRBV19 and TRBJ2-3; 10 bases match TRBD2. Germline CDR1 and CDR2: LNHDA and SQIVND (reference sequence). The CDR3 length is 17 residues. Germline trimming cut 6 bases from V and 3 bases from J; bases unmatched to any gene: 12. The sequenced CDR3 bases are TGTGCCAGTAGGACTCCGCTTCTAGCGGGGGAAACAGATACG. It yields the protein CASRTPLLAGETDT. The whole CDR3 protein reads CASRTPLLAGETDTQYF.

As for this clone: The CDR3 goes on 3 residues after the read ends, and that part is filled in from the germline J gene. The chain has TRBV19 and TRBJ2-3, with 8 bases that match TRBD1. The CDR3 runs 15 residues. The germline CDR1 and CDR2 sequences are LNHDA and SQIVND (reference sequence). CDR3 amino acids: CASSKRTGSKETQYF. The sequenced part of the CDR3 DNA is TGTGCCAGTAGTAAAAGGACAGGGTCTAAGGAGACG.

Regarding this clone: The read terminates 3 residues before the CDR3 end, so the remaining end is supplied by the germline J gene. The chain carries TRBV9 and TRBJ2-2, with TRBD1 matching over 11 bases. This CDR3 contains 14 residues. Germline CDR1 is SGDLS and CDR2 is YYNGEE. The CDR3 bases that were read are TGTGCCAGCAGCGTCCGGACAGGGGGCGAAAAG. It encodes CASSVRTGGEK. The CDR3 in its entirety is CASSVRTGGEKLFF.

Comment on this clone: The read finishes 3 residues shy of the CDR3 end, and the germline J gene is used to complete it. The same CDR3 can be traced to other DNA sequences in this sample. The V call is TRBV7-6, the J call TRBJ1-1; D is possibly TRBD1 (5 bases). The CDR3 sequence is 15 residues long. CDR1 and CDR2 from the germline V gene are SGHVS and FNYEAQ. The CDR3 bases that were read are TGTGCCAGCATAGAGTATGGCGGGGGTGTGGAGACC. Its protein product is CASIEYGGGVET. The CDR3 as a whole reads CASIEYGGGVETAFF.

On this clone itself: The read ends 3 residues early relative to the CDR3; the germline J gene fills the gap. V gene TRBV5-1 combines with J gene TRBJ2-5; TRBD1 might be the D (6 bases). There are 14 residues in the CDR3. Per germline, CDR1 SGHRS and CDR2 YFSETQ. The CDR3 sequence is CASSTQGSADTQYF. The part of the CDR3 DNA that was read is TGCGCCAGCAGCACCCAGGGGAGCGCGGATACC.

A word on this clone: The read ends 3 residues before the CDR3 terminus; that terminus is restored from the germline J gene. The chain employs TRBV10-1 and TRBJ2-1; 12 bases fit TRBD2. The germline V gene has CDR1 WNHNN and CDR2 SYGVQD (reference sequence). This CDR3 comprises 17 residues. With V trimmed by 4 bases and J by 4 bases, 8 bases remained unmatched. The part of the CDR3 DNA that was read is TGCGCCAGCAGTGTACTAGCGGGGGGTATTTCTTACAATGAG. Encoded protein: CASSVLAGGISYNE. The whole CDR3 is CASSVLAGGISYNEQFF.

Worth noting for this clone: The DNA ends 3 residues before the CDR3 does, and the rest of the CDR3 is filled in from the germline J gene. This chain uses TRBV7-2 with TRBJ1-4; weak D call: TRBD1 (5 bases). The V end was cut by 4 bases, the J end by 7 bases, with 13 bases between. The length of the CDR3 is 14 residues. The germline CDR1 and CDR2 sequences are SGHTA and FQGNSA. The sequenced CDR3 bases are TGTGCCAGCAGCTCCCGTCAGGGAAGTGAAAAA. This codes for CASSSRQGSEK. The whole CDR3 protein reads CASSSRQGSEKLFF.

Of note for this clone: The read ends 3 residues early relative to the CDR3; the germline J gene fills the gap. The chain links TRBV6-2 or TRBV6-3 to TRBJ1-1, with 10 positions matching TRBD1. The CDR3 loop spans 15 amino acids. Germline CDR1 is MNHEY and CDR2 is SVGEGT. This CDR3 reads CASSYPGTGVQKAFF. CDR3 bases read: TGTGCCAGCAGTTACCCCGGGACAGGGGTTCAAAAA.

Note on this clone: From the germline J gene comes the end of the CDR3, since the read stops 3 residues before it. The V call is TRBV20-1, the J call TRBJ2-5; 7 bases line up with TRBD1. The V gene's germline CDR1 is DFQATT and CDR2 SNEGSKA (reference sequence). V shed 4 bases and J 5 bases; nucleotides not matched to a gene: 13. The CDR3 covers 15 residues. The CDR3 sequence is CSAKRDSQLSETQYF. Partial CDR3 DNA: TGCAGTGCTAAACGGGACAGTCAATTAAGTGAGACC.

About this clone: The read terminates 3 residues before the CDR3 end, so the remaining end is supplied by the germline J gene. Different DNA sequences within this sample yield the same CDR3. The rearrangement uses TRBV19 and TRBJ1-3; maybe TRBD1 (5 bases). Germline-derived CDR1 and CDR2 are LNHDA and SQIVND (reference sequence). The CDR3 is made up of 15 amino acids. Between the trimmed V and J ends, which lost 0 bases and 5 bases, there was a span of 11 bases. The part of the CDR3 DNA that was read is TGTGCCAGTAGTATAGAATTACAGGAGCGAAACACC. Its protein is CASSIELQERNT. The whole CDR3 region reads CASSIELQERNTIYF.

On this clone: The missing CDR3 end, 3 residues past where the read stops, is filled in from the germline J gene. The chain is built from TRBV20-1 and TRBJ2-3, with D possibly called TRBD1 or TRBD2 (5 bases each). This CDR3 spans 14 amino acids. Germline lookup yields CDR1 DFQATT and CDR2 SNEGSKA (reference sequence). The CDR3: CSARTQLVRETQYF. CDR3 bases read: TGCAGTGCTAGGACCCAATTAGTCAGGGAGACG.

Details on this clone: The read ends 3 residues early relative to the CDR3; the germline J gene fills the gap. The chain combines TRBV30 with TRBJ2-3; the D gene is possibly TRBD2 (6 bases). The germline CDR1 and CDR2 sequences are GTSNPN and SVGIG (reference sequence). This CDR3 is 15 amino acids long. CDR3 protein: CAWSQVTGGKPTQYF. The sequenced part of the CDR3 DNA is TGTGCCTGGAGCCAAGTCACCGGGGGTAAACCGACG. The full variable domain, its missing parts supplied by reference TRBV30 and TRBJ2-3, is SQTIHQWPATLVQPVGSPLSLECTVEGTSNPNLYWYRQAAGRGLQLLFYSVGIGQISSEVPQNLSASRPQDRQFILSSKKLLLSDSGFYLCAWSQVTGGKPTQYFGPGTRLTVL.

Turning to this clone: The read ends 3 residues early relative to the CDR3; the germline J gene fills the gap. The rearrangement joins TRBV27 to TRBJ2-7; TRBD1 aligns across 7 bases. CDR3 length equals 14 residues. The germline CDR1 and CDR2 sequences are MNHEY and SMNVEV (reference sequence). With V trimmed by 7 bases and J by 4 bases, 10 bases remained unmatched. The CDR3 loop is CASKAAGGSYEQYF. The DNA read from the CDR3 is TGTGCCAGCAAGGCCGCAGGGGGATCTTACGAG.

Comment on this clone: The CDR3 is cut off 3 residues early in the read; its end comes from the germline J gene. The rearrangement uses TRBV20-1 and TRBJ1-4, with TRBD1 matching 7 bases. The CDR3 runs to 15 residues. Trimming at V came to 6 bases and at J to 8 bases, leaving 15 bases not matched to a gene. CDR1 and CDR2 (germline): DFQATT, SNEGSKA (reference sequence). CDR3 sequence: CSARLPLQGREKLFF. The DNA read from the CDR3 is TGCAGTGCCCGACTCCCTTTACAGGGGCGGGAAAAA.

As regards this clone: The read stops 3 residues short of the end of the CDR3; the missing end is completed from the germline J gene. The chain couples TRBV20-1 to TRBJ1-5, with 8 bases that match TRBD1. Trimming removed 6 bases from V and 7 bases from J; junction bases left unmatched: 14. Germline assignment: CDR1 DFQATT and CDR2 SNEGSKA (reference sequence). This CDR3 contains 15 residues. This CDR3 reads CSAQSRDRRHQPQHF. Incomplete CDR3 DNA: TGCAGTGCCCAGAGCAGGGACAGGAGACACCAGCCC.

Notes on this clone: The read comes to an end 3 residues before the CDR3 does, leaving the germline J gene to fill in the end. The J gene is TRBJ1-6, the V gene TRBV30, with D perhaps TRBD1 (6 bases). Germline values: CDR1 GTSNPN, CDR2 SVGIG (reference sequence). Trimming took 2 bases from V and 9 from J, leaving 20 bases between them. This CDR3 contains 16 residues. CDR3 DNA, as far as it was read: TGTGCCTGGAGTCCGTCTAGGGGGAGATTAGGTTCACCC. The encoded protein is CAWSPSRGRLGSP. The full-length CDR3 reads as CAWSPSRGRLGSPLHF. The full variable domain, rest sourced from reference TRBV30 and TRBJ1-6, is SQTIHQWPATLVQPVGSPLSLECTVEGTSNPNLYWYRQAAGRGLQLLFYSVGIGQISSEVPQNLSASRPQDRQFILSSKKLLLSDSGFYLCAWSPSRGRLGSPLHFGNGTRLTVT.

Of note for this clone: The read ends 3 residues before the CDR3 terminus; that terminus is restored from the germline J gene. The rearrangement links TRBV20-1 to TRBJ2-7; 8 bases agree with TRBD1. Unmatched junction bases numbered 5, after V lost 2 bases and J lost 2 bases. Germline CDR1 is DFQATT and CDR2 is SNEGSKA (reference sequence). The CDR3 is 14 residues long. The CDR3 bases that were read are TGCAGTGCTAGACGACAGGGGTCCCCCTACGAG. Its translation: CSARRQGSPYE. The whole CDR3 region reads CSARRQGSPYEQYF.

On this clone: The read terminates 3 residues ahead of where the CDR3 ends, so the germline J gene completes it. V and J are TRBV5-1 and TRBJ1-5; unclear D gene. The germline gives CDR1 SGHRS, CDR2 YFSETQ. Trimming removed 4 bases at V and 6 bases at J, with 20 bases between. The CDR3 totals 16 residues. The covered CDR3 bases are TGCGCCAGCAGCCCAACCAGCGGGGTTGACGGTCAGCCC. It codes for CASSPTSGVDGQP. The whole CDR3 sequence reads CASSPTSGVDGQPQHF.

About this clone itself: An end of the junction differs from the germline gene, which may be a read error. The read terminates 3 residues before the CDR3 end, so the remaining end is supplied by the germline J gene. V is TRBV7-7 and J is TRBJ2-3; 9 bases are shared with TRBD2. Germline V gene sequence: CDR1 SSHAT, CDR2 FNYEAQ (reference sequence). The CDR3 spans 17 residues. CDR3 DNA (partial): TGTGCTAGCAGCTTAAGTAATAGCGGGGGCACCCAAGAGACG. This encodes CASSLSNSGGTQET. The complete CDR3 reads CASSLSNSGGTQETQYF.

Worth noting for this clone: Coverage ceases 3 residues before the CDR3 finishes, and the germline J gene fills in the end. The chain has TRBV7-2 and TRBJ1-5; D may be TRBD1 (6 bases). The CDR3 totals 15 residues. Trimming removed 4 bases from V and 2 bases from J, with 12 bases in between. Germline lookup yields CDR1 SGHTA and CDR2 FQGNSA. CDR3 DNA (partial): TGTGCCAGCAGCTCCCAGGGGAACGGCAATCAGCCC. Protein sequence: CASSSQGNGNQP. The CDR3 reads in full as CASSSQGNGNQPQHF. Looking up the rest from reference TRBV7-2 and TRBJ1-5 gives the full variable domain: GAGVSQSPSNKVTEKGKDVELRCDPISGHTALYWYRQSLGQGLEFLIYFQGNSAPDKSGLPSDRFSAERTGGSVSTLTIQRTQQEDSAVYLCASSSQGNGNQPQHFGDGTRLSIL.

Incomplete CDR3 DNA: TGTGCCAGCAGCTCGACAGTAACTAATGAAAAG. It encodes CASSSTVTNEK. The whole CDR3 is CASSSTVTNEKLFF. The chain is built from TRBV7-9 and TRBJ2-2; weak D call: TRBD1 (5 bases). The read ends 3 residues shy of where the CDR3 ends; the end is completed using the germline J gene. The germline gives CDR1 SEHNR, CDR2 FQNEAQ (reference sequence). CDR3 size: 14 residues.

The sequenced CDR3 bases are TGTGCCAGCAGTGAAGAAAGCGATCAGCCC. It encodes CASSEESDQP. The full CDR3 reads CASSEESDQPQHF. The chain uses TRBV2 and TRBJ1-5; no reliable D call. The CDR3 extends 3 residues past the end of the read, so its final part is completed from the germline J gene. Germline V gives CDR1 SNHLY, CDR2 FYNNEI. The CDR3 runs 13 residues. V gave up 1 base and J gave up 5 bases, with 6 bases separating them.

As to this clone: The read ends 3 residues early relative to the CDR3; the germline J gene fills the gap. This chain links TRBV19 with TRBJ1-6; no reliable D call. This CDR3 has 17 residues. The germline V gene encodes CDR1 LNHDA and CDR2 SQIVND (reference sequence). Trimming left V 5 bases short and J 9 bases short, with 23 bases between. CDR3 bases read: TGTGCCAGTAGTTCTCCCGGTATGCTCGCGTCTGGTTCACCC. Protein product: CASSSPGMLASGSP. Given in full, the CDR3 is CASSSPGMLASGSPLHF.

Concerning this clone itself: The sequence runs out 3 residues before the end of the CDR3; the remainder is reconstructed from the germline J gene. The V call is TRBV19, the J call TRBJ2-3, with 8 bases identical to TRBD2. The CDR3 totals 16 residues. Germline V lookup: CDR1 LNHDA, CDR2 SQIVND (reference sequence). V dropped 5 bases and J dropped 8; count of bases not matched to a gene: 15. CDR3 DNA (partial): TGTGCCAGTAGTGTTCTAGCGGGCCAGGGCCCCTCTACG. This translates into CASSVLAGQGPST. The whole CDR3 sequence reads CASSVLAGQGPSTQYF.

The DNA read from the CDR3 is TGTGCCAGCAGCGCAACAGGACCCAATCAGCCC. It encodes CASSATGPNQP. The entire CDR3 reads CASSATGPNQPQHF. The J gene is TRBJ1-5, the V gene TRBV2; D may be TRBD1 (5 bases). The read comes to an end 3 residues before the CDR3 does, leaving the germline J gene to fill in the end. CDR3 length equals 14 residues. The V end lost 6 bases, the J end lost 3 bases, and 12 bases lay between the germline ends. In germline, CDR1 is SNHLY, CDR2 FYNNEI.

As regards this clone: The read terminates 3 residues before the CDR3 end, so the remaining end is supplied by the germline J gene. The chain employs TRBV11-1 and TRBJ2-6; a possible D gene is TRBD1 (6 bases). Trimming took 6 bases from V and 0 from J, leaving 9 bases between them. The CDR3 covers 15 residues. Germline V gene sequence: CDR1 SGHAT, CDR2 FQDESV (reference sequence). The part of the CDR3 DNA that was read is TGTGCCAGCAGTATAGGGGGCTCTGGGGCCAACGTC. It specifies CASSIGGSGANV. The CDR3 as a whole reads CASSIGGSGANVLTF.